The entry below describes one T cell receptor beta chain. The CDR3 is 16 residues long. Trimming took off 0 bases at V and 2 bases at J, with 13 bases between the two ends. CDR1 and CDR2 (germline): LGHNA, YNFKEQ. The data derive from a study of blood T cell repertoires in COVID-19. Study-level background: From the United States, Italy and Spain came samples of acute and convalescent COVID-19. PBMCs, B-cell-depleted T cells, or T cells were the source of the cDNA or gDNA that made up the material.

Allocation to cohorts depended on clinical history reported by the participants. Original methodology: From reference gene primer amplification, estimates of nucleated cell counts were derived. Method: immunoSEQ multiplex PCR; TCRdb's copy keeps in-frame clones and lacks some. Clone size and V and J calls were adopted from that table, with D and trimming inferred from the DNA. The sample lists hundreds of thousands of clones; 70% to 90% were seen once. The receptor was derived from a woman aged 40 to 50 with acute COVID-19. The chain uses TRBV4-2 and TRBJ1-2; D is uncertain. The sample consisted of PBMCs or T cells enriched from blood (not recorded which). DNA of the CDR3: TGTGCCAGCAGCCAAGACTTGGTCGCAGTCAACTATGGCTACACCTTC. Its protein product is CASSQDLVAVNYGYTF.